The clone carrying this T cell receptor (beta chain) was seen repeatedly, ten times or more. The V and J ends lost 0 bases and 0 bases respectively, with 7 bases between them. This CDR3 contains 15 residues. The germline V gene encodes CDR1 SGHTS and CDR2 YDEGEE. This record comes from a study of CD8 T cells in ankylosing spondylitis. TCR beta libraries were made by quantitative 5'-RACE with molecular barcodes. TCRdb used MiXCR to reprocess the 5' RACE reads, holding one entry per CDR3 protein. The profile shows approximately 250,000 distinct CDR3 sequences, roughly 8.2% of them singletons. The receptor comes from a female donor with ankylosing spondylitis or in good health (not recorded which). The sample consisted of blood, either unsorted or a sorted T cell fraction (not recorded which). This chain connects TRBV5-8 to TRBJ2-4; D remains ambiguous. CDR3 bases: TGTGCCAGCAGCTTGGACAGTTTAGCCAAAAACATTCAGTACTTC. This codes for CASSLDSLAKNIQYF.